The following is a TCR beta chain sequence with its context. The antigen this receptor binds is unknown. One base away there is no much larger clone; base qualities are not given. The trial excluded patients who had a history of autoimmune disease or were on systemic immunosuppression. Peripheral blood for TCR sequencing was drawn from every dose cohort at baseline, at cycle 4 day 1 and at cycle 7 day 1. Samples came from an open-label, multicenter, first-in-human phase I dose-escalation trial of ivuxolimab. Adults with locally advanced or metastatic head and neck squamous cell, hepatocellular, melanoma or renal cell carcinoma were enrolled in the trial. CD4+ and CD8+ T cells were sorted separately from peripheral blood before TCR sequencing. This record belongs to a study of OX40 agonist ivuxolimab in advanced cancers. As for the study more broadly: The costimulatory receptor OX40 (CD134) was targeted by ivuxolimab, a fully human IgG2 agonistic monoclonal antibody. Partial responses occurred in three dose-escalation patients: two with cutaneous melanoma and one with hepatocellular carcinoma. In the dose-escalation cohort, 82.7% of patients were male, and the mean age was around 60 years, with a range of roughly 23 to 85. Of the 50 to 55 patients in dose escalation, 19 had hepatocellular carcinoma, some 15 had melanoma, 9 had renal cell carcinoma and 9 had head and neck cancer. The point of sequencing TCRbeta in the periphery was to test whether ivuxolimab changed TCR sequence diversity and drove clonal T-cell expansion. Patients were allowed to have had prior anti-PD-1, anti-PD-L1 or anti-CTLA-4 therapy, and 40% to 45% of the dose-escalation patients had been treated with checkpoint inhibitors. The paper reports the monotherapy dose-escalation portion (N = 52 patients) of the phase I ivuxolimab trial. Intravenous ivuxolimab was administered to patients every 2 weeks at six dose levels: 0.01, 0.1, 0.3, 1.5, 3 and 10 mg/kg. Summary of the overall study and its limitations: Low levels of normalized T-cell clonal expansion were also seen in some patients who did not respond. Antigen specificity was not determined for the clonally expanded peripheral T cells. In partial responders in the 0.1-3.0 mg/kg groups, normalized peripheral clonal expansion was found to be among the lowest, especially among CD8+ T cells. At doses of 0.1 to 3.0 mg/kg, clonal expansion of both CD4+ and CD8+ T cells in blood was seen between baseline and week 6. After ivuxolimab, more expanded clones were found on average in CD8+ T cells than in CD4+ T cells.

Reading from cysteine to phenylalanine, the CDR3 counts 14 amino acids. The retained sequence is limited to the CDR3, 42 bases, with the frame set at the first base. From the germline V gene, CDR1 is SGHRS and CDR2 is YFSETQ. V is reduced by 4 bases and J by 4 bases, leaving a spacing of 14 bases between them. Genomic DNA was extracted from sorted cells for sequencing of the TCRbeta CDR3 region. The immunoSEQ Assay was used for sequencing of TCRbeta CDR3 regions. The immuneACCESS repertoire file appears here via TCRdb, limited to in-frame rearrangements. These files lack a portion of the clones; in checked studies, under half of the deficit traces to unresolved V genes, and the cause of the others is not known. The sample table holds about 62,000 clones, of which 92% were seen once. Together, the top ten hold 0.6% to 0.8% of the sample.

The chain is made from TRBV5-1 and TRBJ2-5; matching of 6 bases hints at TRBD2 as the D gene. This receptor was identified in an adult with an advanced solid tumor such as melanoma, head and neck, liver or kidney cancer. The specimen comprised CD4+ or CD8+ T cells sorted from blood, sampled in a trial of the OX40 agonist ivuxolimab. The nucleotide sequence reads as follows: TGCGCCAGCAGCCCAGCGGAGGAGGGAGAGACCCAGTACTTC. This yields the protein CASSPAEEGETQYF.